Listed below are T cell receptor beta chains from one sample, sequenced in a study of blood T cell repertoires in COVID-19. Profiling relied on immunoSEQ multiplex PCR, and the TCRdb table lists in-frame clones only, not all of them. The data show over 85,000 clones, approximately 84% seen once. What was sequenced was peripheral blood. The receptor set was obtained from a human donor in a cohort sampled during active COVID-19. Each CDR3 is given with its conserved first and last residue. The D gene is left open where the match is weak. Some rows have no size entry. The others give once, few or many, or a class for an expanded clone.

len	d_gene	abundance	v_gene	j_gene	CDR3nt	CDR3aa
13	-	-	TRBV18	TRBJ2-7	TGTGCCAGCTCACTAGAACTCTCCTACGAGCAGTACTTC	CASSLELSYEQYF
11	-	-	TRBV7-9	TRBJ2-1	TGTGCCAGCAGCCCCCTTGAGGGGGAGTTCTTC	CASSPLEGEFF
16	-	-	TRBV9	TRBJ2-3	TGTGCCAGCAGCGTAGAACCCGGCAGGAACACAGATACGCAGTATTTT	CASSVEPGRNTDTQYF
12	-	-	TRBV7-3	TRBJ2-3	TGTGCCAGCAGCCAGACGGAGGGTACGCAGTATTTT	CASSQTEGTQYF
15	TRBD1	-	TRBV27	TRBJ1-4	TGTGCCAGCAGCCCCAAGACAGGGGGCTTTGCAGAACTGTTTTTT	CASSPKTGGFAELFF
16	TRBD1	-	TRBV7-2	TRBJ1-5	TGTGCCAGCAGCGAAAGGGGGCGCGAGCAGGGACAGCCCCAGCATTTT	CASSERGREQGQPQHF
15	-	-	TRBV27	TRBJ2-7	TGTGCCAGCAGCAACACAGCCTGGGCCTCCTACGAGCAGTACTTC	CASSNTAWASYEQYF
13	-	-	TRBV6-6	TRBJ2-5	TGTGCCAGCTCTAGTAACAATGAGGAGACCCAGTACTTC	CASSSNNEETQYF
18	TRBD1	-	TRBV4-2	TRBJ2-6	TGTGCCAGCAGCGGACGACAGGGGGAAAGCTCTGGGGCCAACGTCCTGACTTTC	CASSGRQGESSGANVLTF
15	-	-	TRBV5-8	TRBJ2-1	TGTGCCAGCAGCTCTTCCAACTTACCGGTGGATGAGCAGTTCTTC	CASSSSNLPVDEQFF
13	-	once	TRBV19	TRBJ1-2	TGTGCCAGTAGTATCCCACCAGACTATGGCTACACCTTC	CASSIPPDYGYTF
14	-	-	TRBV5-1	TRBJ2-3	TGCGCCAGCAGCTTCGCAGGCGGCACAGATACGCAGTATTTT	CASSFAGGTDTQYF
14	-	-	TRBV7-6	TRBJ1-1	TGTGCCAGCAGCCCCGGAGGGACTATGGATGAAGCTTTCTTT	CASSPGGTMDEAFF
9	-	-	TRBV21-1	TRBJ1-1	TGTGCCAACCCGCTAGGGGCCCTCTTT	CANPLGALF
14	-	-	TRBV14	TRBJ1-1	TGTGCCAGCAGTCCACACATGCGGGGCACTGAAGCTTTCTTT	CASSPHMRGTEAFF
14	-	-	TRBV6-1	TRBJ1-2	TGTGCCAGCAGTGAAGGGGGGCTGGTTTATGGCTACACCTTC	CASSEGGLVYGYTF
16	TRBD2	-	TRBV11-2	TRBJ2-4	TGTGCCAGCAGCTTAGATCTAGCGGGGGGCCAGAGCATTCAGTACTTC	CASSLDLAGGQSIQYF
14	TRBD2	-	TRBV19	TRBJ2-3	TGTGCCAGTAGTACGGGACTATTCACAGATACGCAGTATTTT	CASSTGLFTDTQYF
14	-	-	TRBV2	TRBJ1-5	TGTGCCAGCAAACGCGACGGGAGCAATCAGCCCCAGCATTTT	CASKRDGSNQPQHF
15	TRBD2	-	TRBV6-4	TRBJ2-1	TGTGCCAGCAGTGCCCGGGGGGGCTCCTACAATGAGCAGTTCTTC	CASSARGGSYNEQFF
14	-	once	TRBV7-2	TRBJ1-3	TGTGCCAGCAGCTATGCGGACTCGAGAAACACCATATATTTT	CASSYADSRNTIYF
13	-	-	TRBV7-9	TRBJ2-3	TGTGCCAGCAGCTTAGCCCTAGGAGGCACGCAGTATTTT	CASSLALGGTQYF
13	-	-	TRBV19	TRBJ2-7	TGTGCCAGTAGTATTACAGGTTTATACGAGCAGTACTTC	CASSITGLYEQYF